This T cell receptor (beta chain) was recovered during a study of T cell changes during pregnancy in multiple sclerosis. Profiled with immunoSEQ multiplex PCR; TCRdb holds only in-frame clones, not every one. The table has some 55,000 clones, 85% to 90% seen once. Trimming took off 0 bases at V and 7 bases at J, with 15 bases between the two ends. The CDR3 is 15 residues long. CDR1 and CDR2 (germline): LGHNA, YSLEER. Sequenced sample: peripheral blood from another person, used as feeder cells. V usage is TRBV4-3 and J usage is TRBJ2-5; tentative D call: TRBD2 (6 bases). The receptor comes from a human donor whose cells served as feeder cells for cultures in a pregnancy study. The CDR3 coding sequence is TGCGCCAGCAGCCAAGATGGTTCGCGGAGGGGGACCCAGTACTTC. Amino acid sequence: CASSQDGSRRGTQYF.